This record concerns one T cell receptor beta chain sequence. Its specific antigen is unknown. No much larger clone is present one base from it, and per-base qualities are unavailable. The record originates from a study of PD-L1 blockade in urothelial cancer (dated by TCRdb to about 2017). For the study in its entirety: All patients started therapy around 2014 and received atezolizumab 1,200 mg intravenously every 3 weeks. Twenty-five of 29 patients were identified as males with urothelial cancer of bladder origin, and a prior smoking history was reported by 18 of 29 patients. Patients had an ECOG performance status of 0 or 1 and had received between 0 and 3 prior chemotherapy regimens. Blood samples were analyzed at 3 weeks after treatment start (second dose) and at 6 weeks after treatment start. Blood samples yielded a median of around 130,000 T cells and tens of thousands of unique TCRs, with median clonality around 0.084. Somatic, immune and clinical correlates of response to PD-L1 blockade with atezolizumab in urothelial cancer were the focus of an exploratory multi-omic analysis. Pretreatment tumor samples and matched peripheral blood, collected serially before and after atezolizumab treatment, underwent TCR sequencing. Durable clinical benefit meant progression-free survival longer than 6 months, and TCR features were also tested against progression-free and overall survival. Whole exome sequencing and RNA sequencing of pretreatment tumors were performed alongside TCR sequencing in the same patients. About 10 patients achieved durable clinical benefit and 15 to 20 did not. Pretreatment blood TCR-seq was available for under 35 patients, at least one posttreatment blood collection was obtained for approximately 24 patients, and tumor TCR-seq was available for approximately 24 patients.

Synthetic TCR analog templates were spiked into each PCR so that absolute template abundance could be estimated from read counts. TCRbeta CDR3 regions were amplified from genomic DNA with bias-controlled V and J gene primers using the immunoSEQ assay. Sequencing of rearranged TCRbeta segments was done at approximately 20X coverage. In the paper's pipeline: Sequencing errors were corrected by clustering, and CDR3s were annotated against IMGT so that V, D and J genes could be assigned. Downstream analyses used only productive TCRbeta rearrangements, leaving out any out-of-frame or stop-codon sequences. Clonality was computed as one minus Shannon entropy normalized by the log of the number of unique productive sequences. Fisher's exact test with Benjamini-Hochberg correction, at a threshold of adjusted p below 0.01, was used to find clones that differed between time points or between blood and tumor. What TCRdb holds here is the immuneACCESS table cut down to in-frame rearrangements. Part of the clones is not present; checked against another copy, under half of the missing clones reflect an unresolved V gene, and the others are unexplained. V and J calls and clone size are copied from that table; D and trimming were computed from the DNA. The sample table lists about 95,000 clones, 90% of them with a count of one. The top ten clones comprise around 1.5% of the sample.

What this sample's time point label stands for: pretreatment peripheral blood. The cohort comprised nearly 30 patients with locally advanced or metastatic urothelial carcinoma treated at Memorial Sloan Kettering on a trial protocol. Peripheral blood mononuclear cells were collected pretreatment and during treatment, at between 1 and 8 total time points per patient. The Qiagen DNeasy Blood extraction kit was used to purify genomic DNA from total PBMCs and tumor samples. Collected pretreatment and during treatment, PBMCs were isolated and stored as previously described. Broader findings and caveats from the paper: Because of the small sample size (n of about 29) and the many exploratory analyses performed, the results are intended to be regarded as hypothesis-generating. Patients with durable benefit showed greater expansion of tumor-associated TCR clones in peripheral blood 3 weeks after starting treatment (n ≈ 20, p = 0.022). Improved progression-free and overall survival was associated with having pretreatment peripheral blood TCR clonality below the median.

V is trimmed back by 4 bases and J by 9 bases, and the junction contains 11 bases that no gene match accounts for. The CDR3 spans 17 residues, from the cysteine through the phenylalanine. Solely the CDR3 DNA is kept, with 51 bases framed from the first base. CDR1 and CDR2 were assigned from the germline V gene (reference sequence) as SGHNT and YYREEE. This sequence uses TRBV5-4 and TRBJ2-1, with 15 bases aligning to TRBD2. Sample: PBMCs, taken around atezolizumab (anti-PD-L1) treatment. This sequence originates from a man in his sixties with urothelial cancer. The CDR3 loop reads CASSPNGLAGGPVEQFF. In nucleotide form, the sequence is TGTGCCAGCAGCCCAAACGGACTAGCGGGAGGGCCTGTTGAGCAGTTCTTC.